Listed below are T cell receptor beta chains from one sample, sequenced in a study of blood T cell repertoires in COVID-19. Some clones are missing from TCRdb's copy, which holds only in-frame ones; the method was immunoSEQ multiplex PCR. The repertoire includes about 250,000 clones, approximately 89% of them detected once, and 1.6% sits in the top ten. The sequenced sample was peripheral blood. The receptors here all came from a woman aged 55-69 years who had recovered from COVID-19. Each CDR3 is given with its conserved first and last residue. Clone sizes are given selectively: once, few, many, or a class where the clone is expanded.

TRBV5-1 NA CASSLDLAGTQTQYF
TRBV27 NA CASSLPPGTGGNEQFF
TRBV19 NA CASPAGNSGNTIYF
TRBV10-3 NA CAISDLASFRGETQYF
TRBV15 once CATSRGPGMNTEAFF
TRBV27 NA CASSFGTEAFF
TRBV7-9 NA CASSSTMDTQYF
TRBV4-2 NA CASSLLRDRGRGSYNSPLHF
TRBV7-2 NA CASSAQPTGELFF
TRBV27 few CASTRGGERSAGANVLTF
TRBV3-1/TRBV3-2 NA CASSPTGSGYGYTF
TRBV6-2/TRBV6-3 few CASSYERGGGGDEQFF
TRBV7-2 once CASSSRWGVREQYF
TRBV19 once CASTGQGLYTDTQYF
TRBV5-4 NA CASSLKQGGNEQFF
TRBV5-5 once CASSPGHINSPLHF
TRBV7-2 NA CASSPRGGGVTSIETQYF
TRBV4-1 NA CASSYHGQGTGNTIYF